The rows below give T cell receptor beta chains drawn from one sample of a study of T cells in Graves' hyperthyroidism and ophthalmopathy. TCRdb fed the multiplex PCR reads into MiXCR, producing one record per CDR3 protein. The sample shows about 420,000 distinct CDR3 sequences, around 14% of them seen only once. Sequenced input: blood. The source is a young woman with Graves' hyperthyroidism. CDR3s include the opening cysteine and the closing phenylalanine or tryptophan. The D gene is left open where the match is weak. Clone sizes are given selectively: once, few, many, or a class where the clone is expanded.

TRBJ2-5 TRBV7-2 . many TGTGCCAGCAGCTTTTTTTATGGGAAAGAGACCCAGTACTTC CASSFFYGKETQYF
TRBJ1-6 TRBV7-3 . many TGTGCCAGCAGCCCCATTCAGGGATCACCCCTCCACTTT CASSPIQGSPLHF
TRBJ1-1 TRBV20-1 . . TGCAGTGCTAGAGCTGGGGGGGGCACTGAAGCTTTCTTT CSARAGGGTEAFF
TRBJ2-7 TRBV7-8 TRBD1 many TGTGCCAGCAGCTTGGCCGGGACAGGCCCCAACGAGCAGTACTTC CASSLAGTGPNEQYF
TRBJ1-6 TRBV25-1 . . TGTGCCAGCAGGAGGGAGGGGAATAATTCACCCCTCCACTTT CASRREGNNSPLHF
TRBJ1-6 TRBV5-1 TRBD1 few TGCGCCAGCAGCCATGAGGGACAGTACTCCTATAATTCACCCCTCCACTTT CASSHEGQYSYNSPLHF
TRBJ1-1 TRBV4-1 . many TGCGCCAGCAGCCAAGATGGGGTATGGGCTGAAGCTTTCTTT CASSQDGVWAEAFF
TRBJ2-1 TRBV3-1 TRBD1 . TGTGCCAGCAGCCAAGCCGGGACAGGGGATTTCAATGAGCAGTTCTTC CASSQAGTGDFNEQFF
TRBJ1-2 TRBV7-3 . few TGTGCCAGCAGCTTAAAAGGGCAGGGCAACTATGGCTACACCTTC CASSLKGQGNYGYTF
TRBJ1-2 TRBV9 . many TGTGCCAGCAGCGTAGCCCACCGTTATGGCTACACCTTC CASSVAHRYGYTF
TRBJ2-7 TRBV6-1 TRBD1 . TGTGCCAGCAGTGCCCGGGACAGCCTCTCCTACGAGCAGTACTTC CASSARDSLSYEQYF
TRBJ1-2 TRBV20-1 TRBD1 many TGCAGTGCCGCGTTTCCGGGACAGGGAGACTCTAACTATGGCTACACCTTC CSAAFPGQGDSNYGYTF
TRBJ2-7 TRBV11-2 . many TGTGCCAGCAGGCCGCGGCAGGGGAGCTACGAGCAGTACTTC CASRPRQGSYEQYF
TRBJ1-1 TRBV11-3 . many TGTGCCAGCAGCTTGACGAGTACTGAAGCTTTCTTT CASSLTSTEAFF
TRBJ1-4 TRBV30 TRBD1 few TGTGCCTGGAGTGTAGGGACAGGGGTTGAAAAACTGTTTTTT CAWSVGTGVEKLFF
TRBJ2-1 TRBV12-3/TRBV12-4 . many TGTGCCAGCAGGCCCTACGGAGGCTCCTACAATGAGCAGTTCTTC CASRPYGGSYNEQFF
TRBJ2-3 TRBV7-9 . few TGTGCCAGCAGCCTTAGAGGGCAGGGCCTGGACACAGATACGCAGTATTTT CASSLRGQGLDTDTQYF
TRBJ2-3 TRBV6-1 TRBD1 many TGTGCCAGCAGACAAAATTCAGGGGGATGGGATACGCAGTATTTT CASRQNSGGWDTQYF
TRBJ2-7 TRBV29-1 TRBD1 few TGCAGCGGTAGCCGGGACAGGGACTCCGCTGGGACGAGGGAGCAGTACTTC CSGSRDRDSAGTREQYF
TRBJ2-7 TRBV28 TRBD1 many TGTGCCAGCAGTAGACCGGGACAGGGGCTTAACGAGCAGTACTTC CASSRPGQGLNEQYF
TRBJ2-1 TRBV12-3/TRBV12-4 TRBD2 many TGTGCCAGCAGTTTATTGGCTAGCGGGGGGGTATCACAGTTCTTC CASSLLASGGVSQFF
TRBJ1-4 TRBV5-1 TRBD1 many TGCGCCAGCAGCTTGGAGACAGGGGGCATTAATGAAAAACTGTTTTTT CASSLETGGINEKLFF
TRBJ1-2 TRBV6-5 . many TGTGCCAGCAGTTACTCGAACGAGAAGGACTATGGCTACACCTTC CASSYSNEKDYGYTF
TRBJ2-7 TRBV5-1 TRBD2 many TGCGCCAGCAGCCCAATGGCGGGAGGCCTCGGCTCCGAGCAGTACTTC CASSPMAGGLGSEQYF
TRBJ2-5 TRBV6-1 TRBD1 many TGTGCCAGCAGGGAGGGACAGGGGGCGAAGACCCAGTACTTC CASREGQGAKTQYF
TRBJ2-7 TRBV4-1 . many TGCGCCAGCAGCCAACGCTCGTTCTCCTACGAGCAGTACTTC CASSQRSFSYEQYF
TRBJ2-3 TRBV4-2 . few TGTGCCAGCAGCCAAGAAATCGGGGACCCAGATACGCAGTATTTT CASSQEIGDPDTQYF
TRBJ2-3 TRBV20-1 TRBD2 many TGCAGTGCGGGTAGCGGGGGGGCCGAGAGCACAGATACGCAGTATTTT CSAGSGGAESTDTQYF
TRBJ2-3 TRBV7-9 . many TGTGCCAGCAGCTTCGAAGGGGCGTCAGATACGCAGTATTTT CASSFEGASDTQYF
TRBJ2-6 TRBV7-9 . . TGTGCCAGCAGCTTCGATATAACGGGGGCCAACGTCCTGACTTTC CASSFDITGANVLTF
TRBJ2-1 TRBV14 . many TGTGCCAGCAGCCGGGTGGACCTAACCTACAATGAGCAGTTCTTC CASSRVDLTYNEQFF
TRBJ2-1 TRBV28 TRBD1 . TGTGCCAGCAGTTTAAACAGGGGGCGGCTCAATGAGCAGTTCTTC CASSLNRGRLNEQFF
TRBJ2-3 TRBV7-2 . many TGTGCCAGCAGCTTAGTCAGGGTGGCAGATACGCAGTATTTT CASSLVRVADTQYF
TRBJ2-1 TRBV12-3/TRBV12-4 . many TGTGCCAGCAGTTTATATCTGGCGGGAAATGAGCAGTTCTTC CASSLYLAGNEQFF
TRBJ2-7 TRBV7-9 . many TGTGCCAGCAGCTTAGTCCAGGGATGGGAGCAGTACTTC CASSLVQGWEQYF
TRBJ1-6 TRBV27 . many TGTGCCAGCAAGTTTTTTGGGCTTAATTCACCCCTCCACTTT CASKFFGLNSPLHF
TRBJ2-2 TRBV20-1 TRBD2 few TGCAGTGCCTTGATAGCGGGGGCGAACACCGGGGAGCTGTTTTTT CSALIAGANTGELFF
TRBJ2-1 TRBV4-1 TRBD2 few TGCGCCAGCAGCCAGCGGGGGGGTTTCGATGAGCAGTTCTTC CASSQRGGFDEQFF
TRBJ1-4 TRBV29-1 TRBD1 many TGCAGCGCCTGGACAGGACTAAATGAAAAACTGTTTTTT CSAWTGLNEKLFF
TRBJ2-7 TRBV4-2 TRBD2 . TGTGCCAGCAGCCAGTCGGGGGGGAACCCCTACGAGCAGTACTTC CASSQSGGNPYEQYF
TRBJ2-3 TRBV4-1 TRBD2 many TGCGCCAGCAGTCTCCGTGAGACTAGCGGCACAGATACGCAGTATTTT CASSLRETSGTDTQYF
TRBJ2-7 TRBV6-5 . many TGTGCCAGCAGTTATGCAGGGGCCGCCTACGAGCAGTACTTC CASSYAGAAYEQYF
TRBJ1-1 TRBV6-1 TRBD1 many TGTGCCAGCAGCGAAGGGGGCACGGACACTGAAGCTTTCTTT CASSEGGTDTEAFF
TRBJ2-3 TRBV25-1 TRBD2 . TGTGCCAGCAGCCCCGGGGGGGCCATAGATACGCAGTATTTT CASSPGGAIDTQYF
TRBJ2-5 TRBV3-1 TRBD2 . TGTGCCAGCAGCCAAGCGCCGGGGGGGACCCAGTACTTC CASSQAPGGTQYF
TRBJ2-5 TRBV5-5 . few TGTGCCAGCGGAACCAGGGGCTGGGTCGCCGGACAAGAGACCCAGTACTTC CASGTRGWVAGQETQYF
TRBJ2-2 TRBV4-1 . . TGCGCCAGCAGCCAAATACAGGGTGCCGGGGAGCTGTTTTTT CASSQIQGAGELFF
TRBJ2-2 TRBV19 . few TGTGCCAGTAGTATAGGAGGAGGGAAGGTGTCGAACACCGGGGAGCTGTTTTTT CASSIGGGKVSNTGELFF
TRBJ2-7 TRBV19 . . TGTGCCAGTAGTATAGATGGGACCTACGAGCAGTACTTC CASSIDGTYEQYF
TRBJ1-1 TRBV29-1 . many TGCAGCGTTGAAACAATAGGTGGGATTGAAGCTTTCTTT CSVETIGGIEAFF
TRBJ1-2 TRBV7-2 TRBD1 . TGTGCCAGCAGCTTATACTCGACAGGGGGCAATGGCTACACCTTC CASSLYSTGGNGYTF
TRBJ2-1 TRBV20-1 TRBD1 . TGCAGTGCCACGGACAGGGGGCGGAACGAGCAGTTCTTC CSATDRGRNEQFF
TRBJ2-1 TRBV7-2 . many TGTGCCAGCAAGAGAGGACGAACCTACAATGAGCAGTTCTTC CASKRGRTYNEQFF
TRBJ1-5 TRBV12-3/TRBV12-4 . many TGTGCCAGCAGTTTTAGGCTGTCAGCTTCCAATCAGCCCCAGCATTTT CASSFRLSASNQPQHF
TRBJ2-2 TRBV9 TRBD2 . TGTGCCAGCAGCGGCGGGACTACACTCACCGGGGAGCTGTTTTTT CASSGGTTLTGELFF
TRBJ1-2 TRBV2 . many TGTGCCAGCAAAAGGGACGGCTACACCTTC CASKRDGYTF
TRBJ2-1 TRBV7-6 . . TGTGCCAGCAGCTTAGCGCTAAGGTCGATAGCGGAATACAATGAGCAGTTCTTC CASSLALRSIAEYNEQFF
TRBJ2-1 TRBV7-9 . . TGTGCCAGCAGCGCGCCCCCGTACAATGAGCAGTTCTTC CASSAPPYNEQFF
TRBJ2-1 TRBV2 TRBD2 . TGTGCCAGCGGAGTGCTAGCGGGAGGTTACAATGAGCAGTTCTTC CASGVLAGGYNEQFF
TRBJ1-4 TRBV5-1 . . TGCGCCAGCAGCGCGGGGGGAGAGGATGAAAAACTGTTTTTT CASSAGGEDEKLFF